The T cell receptor (beta chain) described here comes from a study of blood T cells in healthy people across ages. Points from the study as a whole: The study found more naive CD4+ cells and higher diversity in long-lived than aged donors.

Details on this clonotype: Its antigen is not identified.

CDR3 length equals 16 residues. Per germline, CDR1 LGHDT and CDR2 YNNKEL (reference sequence). V lost 1 base, J lost 4 bases, and 14 bases lay in between. With a J-beta primer mix and a sample-barcoded 5' primer, a second PCR ran about 7 to 12 cycles. Using its own MiXCR run on the 5' RACE reads, TCRdb lists one record per CDR3 protein. The data show approximately 800,000 distinct CDR3 sequences, approximately 60% seen once. Sequencing input: blood. The clonotype originates from a man between 40 and 49 years old in good health. The V call is TRBV3-1, the J call TRBJ2-1; D might be TRBD2 (7 bases). The CDR3 sequence is CASSQGGGAPYNEQFF. CDR3 sequence (DNA): TGTGCCAGCAGCCAAGGAGGGGGGGCACCTTACAATGAGCAGTTCTTC.